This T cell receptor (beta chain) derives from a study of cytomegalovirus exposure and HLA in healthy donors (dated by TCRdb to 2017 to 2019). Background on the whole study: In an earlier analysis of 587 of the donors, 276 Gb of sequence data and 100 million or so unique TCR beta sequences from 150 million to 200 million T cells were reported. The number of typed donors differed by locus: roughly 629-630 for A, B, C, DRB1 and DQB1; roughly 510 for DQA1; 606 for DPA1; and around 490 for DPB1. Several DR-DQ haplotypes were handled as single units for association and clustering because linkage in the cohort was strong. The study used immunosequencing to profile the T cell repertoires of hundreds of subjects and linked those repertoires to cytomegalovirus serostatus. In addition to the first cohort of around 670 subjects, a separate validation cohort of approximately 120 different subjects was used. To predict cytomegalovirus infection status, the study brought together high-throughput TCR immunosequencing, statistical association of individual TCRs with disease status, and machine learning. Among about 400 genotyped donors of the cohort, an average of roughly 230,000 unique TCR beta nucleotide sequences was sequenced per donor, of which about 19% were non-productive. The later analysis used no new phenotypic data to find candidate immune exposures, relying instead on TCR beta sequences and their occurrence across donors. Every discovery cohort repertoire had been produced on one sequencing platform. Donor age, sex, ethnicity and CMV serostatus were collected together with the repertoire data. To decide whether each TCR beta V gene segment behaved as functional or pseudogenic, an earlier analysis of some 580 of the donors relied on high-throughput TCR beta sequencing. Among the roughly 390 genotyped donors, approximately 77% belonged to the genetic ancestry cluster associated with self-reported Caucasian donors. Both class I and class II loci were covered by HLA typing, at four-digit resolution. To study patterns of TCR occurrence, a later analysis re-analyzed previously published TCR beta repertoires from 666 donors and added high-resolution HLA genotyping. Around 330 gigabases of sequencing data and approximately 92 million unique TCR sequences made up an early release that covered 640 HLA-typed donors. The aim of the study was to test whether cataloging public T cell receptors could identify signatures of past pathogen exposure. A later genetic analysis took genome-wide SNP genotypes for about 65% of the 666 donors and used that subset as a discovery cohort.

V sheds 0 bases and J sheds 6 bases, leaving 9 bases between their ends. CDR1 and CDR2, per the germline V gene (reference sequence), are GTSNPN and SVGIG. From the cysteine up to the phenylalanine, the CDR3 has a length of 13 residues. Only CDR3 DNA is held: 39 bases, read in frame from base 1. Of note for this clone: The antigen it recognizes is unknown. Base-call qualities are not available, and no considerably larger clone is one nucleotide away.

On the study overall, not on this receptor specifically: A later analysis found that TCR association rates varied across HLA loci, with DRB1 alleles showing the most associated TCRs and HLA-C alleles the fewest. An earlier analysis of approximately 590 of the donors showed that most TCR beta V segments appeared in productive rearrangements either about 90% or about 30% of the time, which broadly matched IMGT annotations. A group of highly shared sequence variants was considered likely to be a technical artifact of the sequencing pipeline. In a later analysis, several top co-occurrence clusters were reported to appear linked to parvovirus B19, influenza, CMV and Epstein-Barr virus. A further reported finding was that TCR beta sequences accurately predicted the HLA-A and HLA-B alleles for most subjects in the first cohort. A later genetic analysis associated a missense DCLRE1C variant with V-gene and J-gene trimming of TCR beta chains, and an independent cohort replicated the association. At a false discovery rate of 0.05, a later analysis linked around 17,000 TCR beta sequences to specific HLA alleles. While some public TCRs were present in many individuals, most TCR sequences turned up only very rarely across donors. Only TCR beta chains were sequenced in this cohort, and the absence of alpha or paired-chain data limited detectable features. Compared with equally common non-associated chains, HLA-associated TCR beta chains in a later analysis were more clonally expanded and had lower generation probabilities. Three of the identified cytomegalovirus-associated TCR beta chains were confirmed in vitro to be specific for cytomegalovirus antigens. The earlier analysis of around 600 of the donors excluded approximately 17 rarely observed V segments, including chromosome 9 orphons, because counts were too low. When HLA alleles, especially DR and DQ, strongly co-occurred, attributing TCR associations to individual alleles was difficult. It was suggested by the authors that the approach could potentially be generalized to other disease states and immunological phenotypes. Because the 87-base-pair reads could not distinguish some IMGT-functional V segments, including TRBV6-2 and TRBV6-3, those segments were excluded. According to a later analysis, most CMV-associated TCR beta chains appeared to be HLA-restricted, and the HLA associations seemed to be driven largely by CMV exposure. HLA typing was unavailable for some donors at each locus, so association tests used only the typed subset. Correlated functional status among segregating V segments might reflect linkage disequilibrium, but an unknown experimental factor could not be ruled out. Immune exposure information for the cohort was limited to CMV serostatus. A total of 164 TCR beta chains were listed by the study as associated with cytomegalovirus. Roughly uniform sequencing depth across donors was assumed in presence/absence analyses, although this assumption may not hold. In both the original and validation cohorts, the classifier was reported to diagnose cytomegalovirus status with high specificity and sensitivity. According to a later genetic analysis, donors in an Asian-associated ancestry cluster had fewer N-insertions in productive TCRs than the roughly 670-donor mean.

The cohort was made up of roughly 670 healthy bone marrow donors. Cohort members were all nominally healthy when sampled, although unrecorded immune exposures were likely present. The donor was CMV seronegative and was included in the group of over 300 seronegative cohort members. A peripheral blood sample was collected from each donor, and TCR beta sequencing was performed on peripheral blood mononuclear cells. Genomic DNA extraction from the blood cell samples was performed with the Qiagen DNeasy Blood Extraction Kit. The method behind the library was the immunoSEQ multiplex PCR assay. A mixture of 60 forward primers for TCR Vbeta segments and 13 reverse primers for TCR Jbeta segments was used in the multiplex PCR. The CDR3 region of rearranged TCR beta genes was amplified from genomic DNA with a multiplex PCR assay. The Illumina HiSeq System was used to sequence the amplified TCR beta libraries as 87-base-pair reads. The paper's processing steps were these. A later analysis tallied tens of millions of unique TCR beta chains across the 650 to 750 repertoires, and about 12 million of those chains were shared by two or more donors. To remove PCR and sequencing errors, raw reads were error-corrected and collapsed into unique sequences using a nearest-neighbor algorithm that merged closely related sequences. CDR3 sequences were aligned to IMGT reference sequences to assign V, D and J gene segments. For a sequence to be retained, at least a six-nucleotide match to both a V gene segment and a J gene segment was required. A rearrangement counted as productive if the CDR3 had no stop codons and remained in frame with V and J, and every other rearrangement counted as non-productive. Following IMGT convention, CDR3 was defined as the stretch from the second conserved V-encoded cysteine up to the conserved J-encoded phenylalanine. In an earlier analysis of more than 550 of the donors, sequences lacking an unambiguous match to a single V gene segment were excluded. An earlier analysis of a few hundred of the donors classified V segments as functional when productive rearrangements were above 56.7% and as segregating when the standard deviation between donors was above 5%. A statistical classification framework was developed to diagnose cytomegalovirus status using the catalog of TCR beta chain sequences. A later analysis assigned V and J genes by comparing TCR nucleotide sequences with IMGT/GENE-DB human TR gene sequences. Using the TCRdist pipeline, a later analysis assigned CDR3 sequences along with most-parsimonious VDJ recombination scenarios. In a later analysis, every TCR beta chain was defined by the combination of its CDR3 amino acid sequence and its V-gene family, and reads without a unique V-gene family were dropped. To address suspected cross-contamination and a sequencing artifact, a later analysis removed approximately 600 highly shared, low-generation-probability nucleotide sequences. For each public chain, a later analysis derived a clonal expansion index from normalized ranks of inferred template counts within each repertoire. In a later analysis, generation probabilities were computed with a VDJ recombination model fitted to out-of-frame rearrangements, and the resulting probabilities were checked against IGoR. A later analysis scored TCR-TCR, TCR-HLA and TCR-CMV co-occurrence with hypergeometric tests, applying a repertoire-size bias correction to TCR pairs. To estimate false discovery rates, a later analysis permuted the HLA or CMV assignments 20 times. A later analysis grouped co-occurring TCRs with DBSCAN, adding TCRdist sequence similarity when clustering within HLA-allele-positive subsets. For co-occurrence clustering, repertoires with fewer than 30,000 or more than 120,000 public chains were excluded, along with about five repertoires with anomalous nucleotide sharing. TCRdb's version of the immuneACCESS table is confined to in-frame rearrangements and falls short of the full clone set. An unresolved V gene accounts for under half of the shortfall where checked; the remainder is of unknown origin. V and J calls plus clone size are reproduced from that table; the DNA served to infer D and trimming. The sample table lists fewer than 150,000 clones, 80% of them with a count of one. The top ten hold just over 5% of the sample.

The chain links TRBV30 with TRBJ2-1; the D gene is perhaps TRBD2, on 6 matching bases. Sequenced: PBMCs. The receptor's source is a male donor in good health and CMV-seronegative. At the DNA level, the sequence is TGTGCCTGGAGTGTAGGAGGGATCAATGAGCAGTTCTTC. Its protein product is CAWSVGGINEQFF. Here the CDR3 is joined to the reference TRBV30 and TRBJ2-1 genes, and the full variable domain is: SQTIHQWPATLVQPVGSPLSLECTVEGTSNPNLYWYRQAAGRGLQLLFYSVGIGQISSEVPQNLSASRPQDRQFILSSKKLLLSDSGFYLCAWSVGGINEQFFGPGTRLTVL.